The 24 T cell receptor beta chains in this list originate from one sample, sequenced in a study of blood T cell repertoires in COVID-19 (dated by TCRdb to about 2020). Libraries were made using the immunoSEQ multiplex PCR assay. TCRdb limited this immuneACCESS table to in-frame rearrangements with V and J called. A share of clones is missing; checked studies link under half to unresolved V genes, and the rest is unexplained. In this sample the table shows under 250,000 clones, about 90% of which occur a single time. The ten largest account for less than 3.5% of the sample. The sequenced material came from peripheral blood. The receptors come from a woman in her sixties or seventies with acute or convalescent COVID-19.

V usage is TRBV28 and J usage is TRBJ1-1; the D is unclear. This CDR3 comprises 12 residues. Trimming shortened V by 1 base and J by 5 bases, and 5 bases separated the two germline ends. Germline lookup yields CDR1 MDHEN and CDR2 SYDVKM. The CDR3 nucleotides read TGTGCCAGCAGTTTATTAGAGACTGAAGCTTTCTTT. Translation: CASSLLETEAFF.

The chain combines TRBV11-2 with TRBJ1-3, with a weak D call TRBD1 (6 bases). The germline CDR1 and CDR2 sequences are SGHAT and FQNNGV. The CDR3 has 17 amino acids. V lost 4 bases and J 3 bases, leaving 19 bases between the germline ends. The CDR3 DNA sequence: TGTGCCAGCAGCTCCCCGGACTGGGACACCTATGGAAACACCATATATTTT. Protein sequence: CASSSPDWDTYGNTIYF. Combining the CDR3 with reference TRBV11-2 and TRBJ1-3 gives the whole variable domain EAGVAQSPRYKIIEKRQSVAFWCNPISGHATLYWYQQILGQGPKLLIQFQNNGVVDDSQLPKDRFSAERLKGVDSTLKIQPAKLEDSAVYLCASSSPDWDTYGNTIYFGEGSWLTVV.

The chain links TRBV28 to TRBJ1-2; D uncertain. The CDR3 runs to 13 residues. Germline V gene sequence: CDR1 MDHEN, CDR2 SYDVKM. Trimming pared 5 bases from V and 8 bases from J, leaving 15 bases between. CDR3 protein: CASSLSGREGYTF. The CDR3 coding sequence is TGTGCCAGCAGTCTCTCGGGTAGGGAGGGCTACACCTTC.

The V call is TRBV5-1, the J call TRBJ2-1, with TRBD1 matching 9 bases. V gave up 3 bases and J gave up 4 bases; unmatched junction bases: 5. The CDR3 is 15 residues long. The germline CDR1 and CDR2 sequences are SGHRS and YFSETQ. The CDR3 loop is CASSYTGTGYNEQFF. The CDR3 nucleotides are TGCGCCAGCAGCTACACCGGGACAGGGTACAATGAGCAGTTCTTC.

The CDR3, as DNA: TGCAGCGGAGGACAAACCTACGAGCAGTACTTC. This sequence encodes CSGGQTYEQYF. This chain connects TRBV29-1 to TRBJ2-7; a possible D gene is TRBD1 (5 bases). The germline V gene has CDR1 SQVTM and CDR2 ANQGSEA. The CDR3 has 11 amino acids. Trimming left V 7 bases short and J 2 bases short, with 9 bases between.

The chain is built from TRBV5-1 and TRBJ1-2, with TRBD1 as a possible D gene (6 bases). Per germline, CDR1 SGHRS and CDR2 YFSETQ. The CDR3 totals 15 residues. V lost 0 bases to trimming and J lost 2 bases, with 11 bases between them. CDR3 sequence reads: CASSLEAGANYGYTF. In DNA, the CDR3 is TGCGCCAGCAGCTTGGAGGCAGGGGCGAACTATGGCTACACCTTC.

This chain connects TRBV10-3 to TRBJ2-1, with D perhaps TRBD2 (6 bases). The CDR3 is made up of 15 amino acids. V lost 3 bases and J 6 bases, leaving 15 bases between the germline ends. Per the germline V gene, CDR1 is ENHRY and CDR2 is SYGVKD. The CDR3 coding sequence is TGTGCCATCAGTGACTCTGAGACTAGGCGCAATGAGCAGTTCTTC. It translates to CAISDSETRRNEQFF.

A few counts support this clone. The chain carries TRBV2 and TRBJ2-3; a possible D gene is TRBD2 (5 bases). The germline V and J ends were trimmed by 8 bases and 1 base, with 13 bases remaining between them. CDR3 size: 14 residues. The germline gives CDR1 SNHLY, CDR2 FYNNEI. The CDR3 sequence: CASSSRGGTDTQYF. The CDR3 region has the DNA TGTGCCAGCTCATCCCGGGGAGGCACAGATACGCAGTATTTT.

Written as DNA, the CDR3 is TGCAGTGCTAGTATCGGTACAGGGGGAGCTGAAGCTTTCTTT. This translates into CSASIGTGGAEAFF. This chain connects TRBV20-1 to TRBJ1-1; 8 nucleotides agree with TRBD1. CDR1 is DFQATT, CDR2 SNEGSKA, per germline (reference sequence). V was pared by 3 bases and J by 6 bases, with 9 bases of the junction left unmatched. This CDR3 contains 14 residues.

The gene calls are TRBV7-3 and TRBJ2-7; 12 bases map to TRBD2. The ends lost 3 bases at V and 2 bases at J; junction bases unmatched: 2. Germline V lookup: CDR1 SGHTA, CDR2 FQGTGA. This CDR3 contains 15 residues. The CDR3 here is CASSFASGGAYEQYF. The CDR3, as DNA: TGTGCCAGCAGCTTCGCTAGCGGGGGGGCCTACGAGCAGTACTTC.

J is TRBJ1-4 and V is TRBV25-1, with a possible D match to TRBD1 (5 bases). CDR3 length: 15 residues. Germline assignment: CDR1 MGHDK and CDR2 SYGVNS. Trimming pared 2 bases from V and 7 bases from J, leaving 14 bases between. The DNA of the CDR3 is TGTGCCAGCAGTGAACCGGGGGTCGGAGGTGAAAAACTGTTTTTT. Translating it yields CASSEPGVGGEKLFF.

The CDR3 DNA sequence: TGTGCCAGCAGTTCTAGACAGAAGGGAAACATTCAGTACTTC. This translates into CASSSRQKGNIQYF. This sequence joins TRBV28 and TRBJ2-4; possible D gene TRBD1, 5 bases. The CDR3 is 14 amino acids. V lost 4 bases to trimming and J lost 6 bases, with 13 bases between them. Germline values: CDR1 MDHEN, CDR2 SYDVKM. Filled out from reference TRBV28 and TRBJ2-4, the complete variable domain reads DVKVTQSSRYLVKRTGEKVFLECVQDMDHENMFWYRQDPGLGLRLIYFSYDVKMKEKGDIPEGYSVSREKKERFSLILESASTNQTSMYLCASSSRQKGNIQYFGAGTRLSVL.

The genes are TRBV19 and TRBJ2-5; the D gene is possibly TRBD2 (6 bases). CDR1 LNHDA and CDR2 SQIVND come from the germline V gene (reference sequence). The V and J ends lost 6 bases and 2 bases respectively, with 10 bases between them. The CDR3 has 13 residues. The CDR3 region is CASSTGRQETQYF. Here the CDR3 DNA reads TGTGCCAGTAGCACCGGGAGACAAGAGACCCAGTACTTC.

V gene TRBV5-1 combines with J gene TRBJ2-3; tentatively, D is TRBD2 (5 bases). This CDR3 has 14 amino acids. Trimming stripped 2 bases from V and 5 bases from J, with 12 bases between. Germline lookup yields CDR1 SGHRS and CDR2 YFSETQ. DNA for the CDR3: TGCGCCAGCAGCTTCTCAGCTGGAGGAGATACGCAGTATTTT. Protein: CASSFSAGGDTQYF.

The gene calls are TRBV11-2 and TRBJ2-5; the match to TRBD1 covers 7 bases. The trim removed 1 base at V and 2 bases at J, leaving 10 bases unmatched. This CDR3 is 17 amino acids long. CDR1 is SGHAT, CDR2 FQNNGV, per germline. CDR3 in amino acids: CASSLGLGTADQETQYF. Here the CDR3 DNA reads TGTGCCAGCAGCTTAGGGTTAGGGACAGCAGATCAAGAGACCCAGTACTTC.

The chain carries TRBV7-9 and TRBJ1-4; 9 nucleotides match TRBD1. Looked up from germline, CDR1 is SEHNR and CDR2 is FQNEAQ (reference sequence). With 5 bases clipped from V and 4 bases from J, the junction kept 8 bases outside the gene matches. The CDR3 totals 16 residues. CDR3 DNA sequence: TGTGCCAGCAGCCTTCGCCGACAGGGGGATAATGAAAAACTGTTTTTT. This sequence encodes CASSLRRQGDNEKLFF.

This clone was detected once. V is TRBV6-5 and J is TRBJ2-3; 8 bases are a match to TRBD2. J gave up 6 bases and V 6 bases, and 8 bases lay outside the gene matches. Looked up from germline, CDR1 is MNHEY and CDR2 is SVGAGI. This CDR3 region has 14 residues. CDR3 nucleotide sequence: TGTGCCAGCAGACACGTGGCTAGCGGGGATACGCAGTATTTT. Translation: CASRHVASGDTQYF.

This clone was seen a few times. The J gene is TRBJ2-1, the V gene TRBV10-3; 9 bases fit TRBD1. V shed 7 bases, J shed 5 bases, and the junction held 6 bases outside the gene matches. Per the germline V gene, CDR1 is ENHRY and CDR2 is SYGVKD. This CDR3 has 14 residues. CDR3 nucleotides: TGTGCCATCACTAGACGGGACAGGGACAATGAGCAGTTCTTC. Translated: CAITRRDRDNEQFF.

The rearrangement uses TRBV7-2 and TRBJ2-3; D might be TRBD2 (5 bases). The germline V and J ends were trimmed by 5 bases and 13 bases, with 22 bases remaining between them. This CDR3 comprises 14 residues. Germline CDR1 and CDR2: SGHTA and FQGNSA. CDR3 bases: TGTGCCAGCAGCGATCTACTAGGACTCGGGAACGAGTATTTT. Its translation: CASSDLLGLGNEYF. Filled out from reference TRBV7-2 and TRBJ2-3, the complete variable domain reads GAGVSQSPSNKVTEKGKDVELRCDPISGHTALYWYRQSLGQGLEFLIYFQGNSAPDKSGLPSDRFSAERTGGSVSTLTIQRTQQEDSAVYLCASSDLLGLGNEYFGPGTRLTVL.

The CDR3 sequence: CAGRQATDTQYF. CDR3 nucleotides: TGTGCCGGAAGACAGGCCACAGATACGCAGTATTTT. The chain is built from TRBV7-9 and TRBJ2-3; D might be TRBD1 (6 bases). The V gene's germline CDR1 is SEHNR and CDR2 FQNEAQ (reference sequence). The CDR3 consists of 12 residues. V dropped 11 bases and J dropped 2 bases, with 11 bases sitting between them.

The chain joins TRBV3-1 (or the pseudogene TRBV3-2) to TRBJ2-3, with TRBD1 as a possible D gene (6 bases). Per the germline V gene, CDR1 is LGHDT and CDR2 is YNNKEL (reference sequence). There are 18 residues in the CDR3. With 3 bases removed from V and 1 base from J, the gap between germline ends came to 20 bases. The CDR3 sequence is CASSQDPAGVGRTDTQYF. DNA of the CDR3: TGTGCCAGCAGCCAGGACCCAGCAGGGGTTGGTCGCACAGATACGCAGTATTTT.

The chain combines TRBV24-1 with TRBJ1-2; 10 bases align to TRBD1. Germline trimming cut 4 bases from V and 2 bases from J; bases unmatched to any gene: 6. Germline V lookup: CDR1 KGHDR, CDR2 SFDVKD. CDR3 length equals 16 residues. The CDR3 coding sequence is TGTGCCACCAGTGAGGCGGGACAGGGGACCAACTATGGCTACACCTTC. Protein product: CATSEAGQGTNYGYTF.

This clone came up a few times. The chain couples TRBV7-2 to TRBJ1-6; D is perhaps TRBD1 (6 bases). The CDR3 is made up of 14 amino acids. With 1 base removed from V and 5 bases from J, the gap between germline ends came to 6 bases. CDR1 is SGHTA, CDR2 FQGNSA, per germline. This chain's CDR3 is CASSLGTDNSPLHF. In DNA form, the CDR3 reads TGTGCCAGCAGCTTAGGGACAGATAATTCACCCCTCCACTTT.

The chain links TRBV19 to TRBJ1-5; D gene ambiguous. The length of the CDR3 is 14 residues. V shed 0 bases and J shed 6 bases, with 9 bases lying between them. Germline CDR1 LNHDA, CDR2 SQIVND (reference sequence). The CDR3 bases are TGTGCCAGTAGTATAGATCATATGAGTCAGCCCCAGCATTTT. Translating it yields CASSIDHMSQPQHF.